Shown below are 6 T cell receptor beta chains from a single sample sequenced in a study of control samples from healthy donors and cancer patients. Method: immunoSEQ multiplex PCR; TCRdb's copy keeps in-frame clones and lacks some. In all, the sample yields approximately 190,000 clones. Material: blood. The source of these receptors is a woman aged 25-40 years in good health.

The genes are TRBV12-3 or TRBV12-4 and TRBJ1-2; D is possibly TRBD1 (5 bases). This CDR3 contains 13 residues. V was shortened by 4 bases and J by 1 base, with 7 bases between the two germline ends. The CDR3 sequence: CASSYTGNYGYTF. CDR3 nucleotides: TGTGCCAGCAGTTACACAGGTAACTATGGCTACACCTTC.

The gene calls are TRBV3-1 (or the pseudogene TRBV3-2) and TRBJ1-1, with D possibly being TRBD1 (5 bases). The V gene lost 0 bases and the J gene lost 2 bases, with 19 bases spanning the gap. Germline assignment: CDR1 LGHDT and CDR2 YNNKEL (reference sequence). The CDR3 covers 18 residues. CDR3 sequence (DNA): TGTGCCAGCAGCCAAGATCGGGGCGGGGAGGGGAGAAACACTGAAGCTTTCTTT. This encodes CASSQDRGGEGRNTEAFF.

The chain links TRBV12-3 or TRBV12-4 to TRBJ2-7; D remains ambiguous. This CDR3 is built from 13 residues. The V gene lost 3 bases and the J gene lost 3 bases, with 9 bases spanning the gap. This CDR3 is CASSLREYYEQYF. CDR3 coding DNA: TGTGCCAGCAGTTTGAGAGAGTACTACGAGCAGTACTTC.

The chain combines TRBV6-6 with TRBJ1-2; D may be TRBD1 (6 bases). This CDR3 is built from 17 residues. V lost 5 bases and J lost 1, with 20 bases in between. Looked up from germline, CDR1 is MNHNY and CDR2 is SVGAGI (reference sequence). The CDR3 loop reads CASSQAGGAVGNYGYTF. The CDR3 nucleotides read TGTGCCAGCAGTCAGGCTGGGGGCGCGGTGGGTAACTATGGCTACACCTTC.

The chain joins TRBV5-1 to TRBJ2-1; D gene uncertain. This CDR3 comprises 13 residues. V lost 1 base to trimming and J lost 8 bases, with 10 bases between them. Germline values: CDR1 SGHRS, CDR2 YFSETQ. The CDR3 region is CASSLTRYDEQFF. The CDR3 DNA is TGCGCCAGCAGCTTGACAAGATACGATGAGCAGTTCTTC.

As concerns this clone: Its ends do not fully match the called genes, so a read error is possible. The chain couples TRBV7-7 to TRBJ2-5; 10 bases match TRBD2. The CDR3 loop spans 16 amino acids. Germline CDR1 reads SSHAT; CDR2 reads FNYEAQ (reference sequence). The CDR3 spells CASSPGSGGAGETQYF. CDR3 bases: TGTGCTAGCAGCCCGGGGAGCGGGGGGGCCGGTGAGACCCAGTACTTC.